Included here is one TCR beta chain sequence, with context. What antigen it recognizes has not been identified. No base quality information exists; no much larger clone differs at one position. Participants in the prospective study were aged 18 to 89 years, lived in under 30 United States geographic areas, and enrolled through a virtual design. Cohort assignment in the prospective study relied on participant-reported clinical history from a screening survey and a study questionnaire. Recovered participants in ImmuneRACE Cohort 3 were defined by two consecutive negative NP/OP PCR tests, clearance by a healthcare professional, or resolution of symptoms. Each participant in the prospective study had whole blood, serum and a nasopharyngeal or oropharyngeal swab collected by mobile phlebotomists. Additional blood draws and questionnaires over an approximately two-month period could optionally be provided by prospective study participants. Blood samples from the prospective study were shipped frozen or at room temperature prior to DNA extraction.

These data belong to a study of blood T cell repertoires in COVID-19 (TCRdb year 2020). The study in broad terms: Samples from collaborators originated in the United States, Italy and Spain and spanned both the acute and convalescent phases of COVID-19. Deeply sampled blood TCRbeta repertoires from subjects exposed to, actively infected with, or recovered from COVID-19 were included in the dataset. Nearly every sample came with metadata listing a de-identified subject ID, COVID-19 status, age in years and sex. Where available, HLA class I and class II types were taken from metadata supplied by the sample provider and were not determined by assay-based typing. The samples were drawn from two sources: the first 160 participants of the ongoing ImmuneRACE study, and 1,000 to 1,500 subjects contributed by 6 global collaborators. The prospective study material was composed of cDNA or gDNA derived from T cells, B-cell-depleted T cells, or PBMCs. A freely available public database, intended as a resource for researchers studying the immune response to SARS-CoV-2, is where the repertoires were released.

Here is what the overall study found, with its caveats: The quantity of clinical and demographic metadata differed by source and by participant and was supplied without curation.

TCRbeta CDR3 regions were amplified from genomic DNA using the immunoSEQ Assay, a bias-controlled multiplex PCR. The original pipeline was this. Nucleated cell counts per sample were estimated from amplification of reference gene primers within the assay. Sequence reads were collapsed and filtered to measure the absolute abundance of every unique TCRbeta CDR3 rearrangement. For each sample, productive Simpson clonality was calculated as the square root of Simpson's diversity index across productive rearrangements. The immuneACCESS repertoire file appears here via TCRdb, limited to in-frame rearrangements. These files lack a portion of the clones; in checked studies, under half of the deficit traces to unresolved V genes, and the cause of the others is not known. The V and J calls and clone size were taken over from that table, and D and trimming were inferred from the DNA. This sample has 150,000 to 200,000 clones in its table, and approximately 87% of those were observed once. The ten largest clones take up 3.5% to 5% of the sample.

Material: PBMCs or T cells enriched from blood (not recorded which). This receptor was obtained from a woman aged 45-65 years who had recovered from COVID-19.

The CDR3 corresponds to CASSDTRQNTGELFF. In nucleotide form, the sequence is TGTGCCAGCAGTGACACCAGACAGAACACCGGGGAGCTGTTTTTT. The rearranged segments are TRBV25-1 and TRBJ2-2, with no reliable assignment of the D segment. From the germline V gene, CDR1 is MGHDK and CDR2 is SYGVNS. The CDR3 covers 15 residues, taking in both the cysteine and the phenylalanine. CDR3 DNA is the only sequence kept; it has 45 bases, read in frame from the first base. The V end loses 3 bases and the J end loses 1 base, and a stretch of 9 bases separates them.